The 14 T cell receptor beta chains below come from one sample, sequenced in a study of blood T cell repertoires in COVID-19. Generated by immunoSEQ multiplex PCR, the TCRdb table keeps only in-frame clones and is missing some. The table shows tens of thousands of clones, with approximately 80% occurring only once. The specimen was peripheral blood. The receptors come from a man aged 65 to 85 with acute or convalescent COVID-19.

This clone was detected only a few times. The V call is TRBV5-1, the J call TRBJ1-4; D perhaps matches TRBD1 (6 bases). Looked up from germline, CDR1 is SGHRS and CDR2 is YFSETQ. The CDR3 length is 14 residues. V lost 5 bases to trimming and J lost 6 bases, with 14 bases between them. In DNA, the CDR3 is TGCGCCAGCAGGAGGGGGACGGGACATGAAAAACTGTTTTTT. Protein product: CASRRGTGHEKLFF. Based on the CDR3 plus reference TRBV5-1 and TRBJ1-4, the full variable domain is KAGVTQTPRYLIKTRGQQVTLSCSPISGHRSVSWYQQTPGQGLQFLFEYFSETQRNKGNFPGRFSGRQFSNSRSEMNVSTLELGDSALYLCASRRGTGHEKLFFGSGTQLSVL.

This sequence joins TRBV7-9 and TRBJ1-1; D unresolved. The CDR3 is made up of 14 amino acids. CDR1 is SEHNR and CDR2 is FQNEAQ in the germline V gene (reference sequence). Trimming left V 1 base short and J 8 bases short, with 14 bases between. The CDR3, as DNA: TGTGCCAGCAGCTTAGATTTGAGGGCAGTAGAAGCTTTCTTT. This codes for CASSLDLRAVEAFF.

This CDR3 is CATSRVKGGNTDTQYF. For the CDR3, the DNA is TGTGCCACCAGCAGAGTTAAGGGGGGGAACACAGATACGCAGTATTTT. V usage is TRBV15 and J usage is TRBJ2-3; the D gene is possibly TRBD2 (7 bases). Trimming cost V 1 base and J 2 bases, with 13 bases left between them. CDR3 length: 16 amino acids. Germline V gene sequence: CDR1 LNHNV, CDR2 YYDKDF (reference sequence).

V and J are TRBV6-6 and TRBJ1-5; unclear D gene. Between the trimmed V and J ends, which lost 8 bases and 5 bases, there was a span of 13 bases. The CDR3 length is 13 residues. Germline CDR1 reads MNHNY; CDR2 reads SVGAGI (reference sequence). In DNA form, the CDR3 reads TGTGCCAGCTCACGGTTGCGGCATCAGCCCCAGCATTTT. This sequence encodes CASSRLRHQPQHF.

This chain connects TRBV18 to TRBJ1-2; the D is unclear. CDR1 is KGHSH, CDR2 LQKENI, per germline. Trimming removed 6 bases at V and 0 bases at J, with 11 bases between. This CDR3 contains 14 residues. In DNA, the CDR3 is TGTGCCAGCTCGCCGGACGGGACTAACTATGGCTACACCTTC. Residues: CASSPDGTNYGYTF. Full variable domain (rest looked up from reference TRBV18 and TRBJ1-2): NAGVMQNPRHLVRRRGQEARLRCSPMKGHSHVYWYRQLPEEGLKFMVYLQKENIIDESGMPKERFSAEFPKEGPSILRIQQVVRGDSAAYFCASSPDGTNYGYTFGSGTRLTVV.

In its sample, this clone was seen a few times. The gene calls are TRBV7-2 and TRBJ1-2; possible D gene TRBD1, 6 bases. The CDR3 runs to 15 residues. CDR1 is SGHTA, CDR2 FQGNSA, per germline. Trimming took 5 bases from V and 4 from J, leaving 17 bases between them. The CDR3 loop reads CASSRTSGVGYGYTF. The CDR3 region has the DNA TGTGCCAGCAGCCGTACTTCAGGGGTTGGCTATGGCTACACCTTC.

V gene TRBV28 combines with J gene TRBJ2-7, with 9 bases lining up with TRBD1. Germline lookup yields CDR1 MDHEN and CDR2 SYDVKM. J was trimmed by 2 bases and V by 6 bases; bases with no gene match: 11. This CDR3 has 16 amino acids. The CDR3, as DNA: TGTGCCAGCAGCAAGGGATGGGGGACAGGGACCTACGAGCAGTACTTC. Its protein is CASSKGWGTGTYEQYF.

The chain carries TRBV3-1 (or the pseudogene TRBV3-2) and TRBJ2-7; D gene ambiguous. Germline assignment: CDR1 LGHDT and CDR2 YNNKEL (reference sequence). The CDR3 is 14 amino acids. With 0 bases removed from V and 0 bases from J, the gap between germline ends came to 6 bases. The CDR3 sequence: CASSQDLSSYEQYF. Written as DNA, the CDR3 is TGTGCCAGCAGCCAAGATCTCAGCTCCTACGAGCAGTACTTC.

The chain carries TRBV10-3 and TRBJ2-2; 7 nucleotides match TRBD2. Germline V lookup: CDR1 ENHRY, CDR2 SYGVKD. V trimming: 3 bases; J trimming: 6 bases; junction bases outside the gene matches: 10. The CDR3 spans 16 residues. The CDR3, as DNA: TGTGCCATCAGTGAAGCGGGGCATCTGAGGGCCGGGGAGCTGTTTTTT. This gives the protein CAISEAGHLRAGELFF.

The chain has TRBV12-3 or TRBV12-4 and TRBJ1-2, with D hard to call. This CDR3 contains 13 residues. Trimming removed 1 base from V and 3 bases from J, with 6 bases in between. The CDR3 DNA follows: TGTGCCAGCAGTTTAGGCGGATACTATGGCTACACCTTC. This translates into CASSLGGYYGYTF.

A remark on this clone: Distinct nucleotide sequences in the sample also encode this CDR3. The chain couples TRBV5-1 to TRBJ1-1; 7 positions agree with TRBD1. This CDR3 region has 14 residues. Trimming at V came to 8 bases and at J to 1 base, leaving 8 bases not matched to a gene. Per the germline V gene, CDR1 is SGHRS and CDR2 is YFSETQ. The CDR3 is CASSLGGANTEAFF. The CDR3 nucleotides are TGCGCCAGTTCTCTAGGGGGCGCGAACACTGAAGCTTTCTTT.

The chain uses TRBV7-3 and TRBJ1-1, with 9 bases lining up with TRBD1. In germline, CDR1 is SGHTA, CDR2 FQGTGA. This CDR3 spans 13 amino acids. V was clipped by 5 bases and J by 11 bases; unmatched bases: 9. CDR3 in amino acids: CASSLLGQGRAFF. In nucleotides, the CDR3 is TGTGCCAGCAGCCTCCTGGGACAGGGTCGGGCTTTCTTT.

The chain joins TRBV7-2 to TRBJ2-5; D perhaps matches TRBD2 (5 bases). Germline V gene data show CDR1 as SGHTA and CDR2 as FQGNSA. CDR3 size: 11 residues. V lost 4 bases and J 10 bases, leaving 10 bases between the germline ends. In nucleotides, the CDR3 is TGTGCCAGCAGCTCCGGACTCCTCCAGTACTTC. Its protein is CASSSGLLQYF. The full variable domain, rest sourced from reference TRBV7-2 and TRBJ2-5, is GAGVSQSPSNKVTEKGKDVELRCDPISGHTALYWYRQSLGQGLEFLIYFQGNSAPDKSGLPSDRFSAERTGGSVSTLTIQRTQQEDSAVYLCASSSGLLQYFGPGTRLLVL.

The chain recombines TRBV11-2 with TRBJ2-2, with D tentatively TRBD2 (6 bases). CDR1 and CDR2 from the germline V gene are SGHAT and FQNNGV. The V gene lost 3 bases and the J gene lost 1 base, with 12 bases spanning the gap. The CDR3 contains 16 residues. CDR3 bases: TGTGCCAGCAGCTTGCCGGGCGGGGTGAACACCGGGGAGCTGTTTTTT. This encodes CASSLPGGVNTGELFF. The full variable domain, its missing parts supplied by reference TRBV11-2 and TRBJ2-2, is EAGVAQSPRYKIIEKRQSVAFWCNPISGHATLYWYQQILGQGPKLLIQFQNNGVVDDSQLPKDRFSAERLKGVDSTLKIQPAKLEDSAVYLCASSLPGGVNTGELFFGEGSRLTVL.